This TCR beta chain is drawn from a study of blood T cell repertoires in COVID-19. The overall study: Sites across the United States, Italy and Spain contributed samples from acute and convalescent COVID-19.

Per germline, CDR1 SEHNR and CDR2 FQNEAQ (reference sequence). V was pared by 1 base and J by 1 base, with 8 bases between. This CDR3 has 15 residues. In the original processing: Amplifying reference gene primers gave estimates of nucleated cell counts. Data came from immunoSEQ multiplex PCR; TCRdb stores just in-frame clones and leaves some out. The D gene and trimming were derived from the DNA, and the V and J assignments and clone size from that table. The table shows tens of thousands of clones, with approximately 75% occurring only once. The chain couples TRBV7-9 to TRBJ1-3; D ambiguous. The origin of this receptor is a human donor in a cohort sampled during active COVID-19. The source material was peripheral blood. CDR3 amino acids: CASSLGGNSGNTIYF. CDR3 nucleotides: TGTGCCAGCAGCTTAGGCGGTAATTCTGGAAACACCATATATTTT.